This T cell receptor beta chain appears in the sequencing data of a study of cytomegalovirus exposure and HLA in healthy donors. Study summary: From HLA-typed donors, an early data release held approximately 85 million unique TCRs. Genotyping showed roughly 86% of approximately 430 donors falling in the Caucasian-associated ancestry cluster. Findings and caveats of the study: Later on, analysis showed that most CMV-associated TCR beta chains appeared to be HLA-restricted.

60 Vbeta and 13 Jbeta primers were used in PCR. The repertoire was sequenced with immunoSEQ multiplex PCR; TCRdb's copy has only in-frame clones and lacks some. The sample yields about 130,000 clones, over 9.5% seen once. The CDR3 runs 15 residues. V shed 4 bases and J shed 0 bases, with 13 bases lying between them. Germline CDR1 is SGHKS and CDR2 is YYEKEE (reference sequence). On this clone itself: The antigen is unknown.

The TCR sequence derives from a woman in her late teens or twenties in good health and CMV-seropositive. Source material: PBMCs. The chain recombines TRBV5-5 with TRBJ1-2; no clear D gene. The CDR3 loop is CASSPSRYPNYGYTF. In nucleotides, the CDR3 is TGTGCCAGCAGCCCCTCGCGGTACCCTAACTATGGCTACACCTTC.